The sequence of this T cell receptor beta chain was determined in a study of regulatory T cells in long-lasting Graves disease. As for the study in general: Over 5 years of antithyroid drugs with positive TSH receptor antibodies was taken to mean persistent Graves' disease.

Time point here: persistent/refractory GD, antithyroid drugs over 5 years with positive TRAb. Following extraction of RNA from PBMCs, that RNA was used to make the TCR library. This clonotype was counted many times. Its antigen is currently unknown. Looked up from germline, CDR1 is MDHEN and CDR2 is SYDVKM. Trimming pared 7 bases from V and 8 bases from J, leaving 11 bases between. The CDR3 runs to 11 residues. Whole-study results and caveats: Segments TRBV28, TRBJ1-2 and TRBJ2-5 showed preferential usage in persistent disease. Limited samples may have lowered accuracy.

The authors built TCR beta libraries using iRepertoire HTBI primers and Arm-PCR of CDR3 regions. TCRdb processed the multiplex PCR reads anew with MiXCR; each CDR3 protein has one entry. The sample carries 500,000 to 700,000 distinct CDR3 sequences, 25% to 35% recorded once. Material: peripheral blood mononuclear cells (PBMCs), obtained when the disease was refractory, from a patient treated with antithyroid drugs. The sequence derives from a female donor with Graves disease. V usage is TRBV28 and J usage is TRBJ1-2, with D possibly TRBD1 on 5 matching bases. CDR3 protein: CASTGTSGYTF. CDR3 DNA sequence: TGTGCCAGCACAGGGACGAGCGGCTACACCTTC.